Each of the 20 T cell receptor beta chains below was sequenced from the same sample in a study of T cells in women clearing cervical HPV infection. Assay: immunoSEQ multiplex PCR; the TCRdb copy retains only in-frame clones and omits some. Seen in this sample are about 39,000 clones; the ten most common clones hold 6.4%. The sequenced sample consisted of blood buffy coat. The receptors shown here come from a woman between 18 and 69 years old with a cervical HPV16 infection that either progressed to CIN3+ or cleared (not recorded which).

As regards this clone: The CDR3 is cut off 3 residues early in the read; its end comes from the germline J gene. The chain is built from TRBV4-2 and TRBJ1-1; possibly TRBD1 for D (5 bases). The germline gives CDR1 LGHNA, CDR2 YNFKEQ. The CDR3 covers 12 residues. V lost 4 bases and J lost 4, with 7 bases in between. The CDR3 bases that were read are TGTGCCAGCAGCCCCGGGGGCACTGAA. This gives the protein CASSPGGTE. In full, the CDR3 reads CASSPGGTEAFF.

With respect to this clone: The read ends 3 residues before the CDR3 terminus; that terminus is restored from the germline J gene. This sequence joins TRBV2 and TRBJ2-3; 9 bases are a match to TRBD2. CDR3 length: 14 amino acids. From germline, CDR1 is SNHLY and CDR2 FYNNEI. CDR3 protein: CASSRLAGQETQYF. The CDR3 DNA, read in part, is TGTGCCAGCAGTAGGCTAGCGGGGCAAGAGACG. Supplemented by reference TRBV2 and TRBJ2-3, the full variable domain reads EPEVTQTPSHQVTQMGQEVILRCVPISNHLYFYWYRQILGQKVEFLVSFYNNEISEKSEIFDDQFSVERPDGSNFTLKIRSTKLEDSAMYFCASSRLAGQETQYFGPGTRLTVL.

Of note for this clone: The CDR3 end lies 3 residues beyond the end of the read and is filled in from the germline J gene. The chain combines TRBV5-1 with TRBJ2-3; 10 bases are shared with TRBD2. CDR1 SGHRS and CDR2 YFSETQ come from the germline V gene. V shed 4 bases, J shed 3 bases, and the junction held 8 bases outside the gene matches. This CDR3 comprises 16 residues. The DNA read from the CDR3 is TGCGCCAGCAGCCCTAGCGGGAGCCTCAGGACAGATACG. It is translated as CASSPSGSLRTDT. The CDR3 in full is CASSPSGSLRTDTQYF.

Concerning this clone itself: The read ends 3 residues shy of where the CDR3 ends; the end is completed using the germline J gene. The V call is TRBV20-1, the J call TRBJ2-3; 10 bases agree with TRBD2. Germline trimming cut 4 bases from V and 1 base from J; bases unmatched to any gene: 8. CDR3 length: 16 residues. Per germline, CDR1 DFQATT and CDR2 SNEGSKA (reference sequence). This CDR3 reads CSATRGLAVGTDTQYF. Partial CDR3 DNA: TGCAGTGCTACGCGAGGACTAGCGGTCGGCACAGATACG.

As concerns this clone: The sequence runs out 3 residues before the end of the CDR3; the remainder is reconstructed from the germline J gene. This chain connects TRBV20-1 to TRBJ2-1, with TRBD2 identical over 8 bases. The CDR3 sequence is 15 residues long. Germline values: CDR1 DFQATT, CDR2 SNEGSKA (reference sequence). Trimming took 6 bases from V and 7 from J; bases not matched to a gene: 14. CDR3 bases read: TGCAGTGCACCAGGGCGGGGGGACCCTATTAATGAG. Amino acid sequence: CSAPGRGDPINE. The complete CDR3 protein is CSAPGRGDPINEQFF.

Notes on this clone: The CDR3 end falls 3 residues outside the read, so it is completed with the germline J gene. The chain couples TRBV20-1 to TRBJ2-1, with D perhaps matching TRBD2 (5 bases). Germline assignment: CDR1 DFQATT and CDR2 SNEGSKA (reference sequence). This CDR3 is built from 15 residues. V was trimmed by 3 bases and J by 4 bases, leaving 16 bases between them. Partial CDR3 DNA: TGCAGTGCTAGTCCGGCGTCGAGCGGTTACAATGAG. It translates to CSASPASSGYNE. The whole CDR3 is CSASPASSGYNEQFF.

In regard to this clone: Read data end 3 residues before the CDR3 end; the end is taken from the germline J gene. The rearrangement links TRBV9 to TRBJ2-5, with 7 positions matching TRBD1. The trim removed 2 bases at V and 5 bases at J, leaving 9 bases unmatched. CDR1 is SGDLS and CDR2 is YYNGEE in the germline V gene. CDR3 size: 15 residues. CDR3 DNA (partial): TGTGCCAGCAGCGTCACAGGGGCCAGGACGGAGACC. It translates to CASSVTGARTET. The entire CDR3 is CASSVTGARTETQYF.

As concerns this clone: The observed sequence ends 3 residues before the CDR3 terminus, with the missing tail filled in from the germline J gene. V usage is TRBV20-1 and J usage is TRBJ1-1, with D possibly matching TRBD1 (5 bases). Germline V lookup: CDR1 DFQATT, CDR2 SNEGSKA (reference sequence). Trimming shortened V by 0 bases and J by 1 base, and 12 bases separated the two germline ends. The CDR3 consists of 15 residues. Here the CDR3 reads CSARDPGGTNTEAFF. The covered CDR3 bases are TGCAGTGCTAGAGATCCGGGGGGGACGAACACTGAA.

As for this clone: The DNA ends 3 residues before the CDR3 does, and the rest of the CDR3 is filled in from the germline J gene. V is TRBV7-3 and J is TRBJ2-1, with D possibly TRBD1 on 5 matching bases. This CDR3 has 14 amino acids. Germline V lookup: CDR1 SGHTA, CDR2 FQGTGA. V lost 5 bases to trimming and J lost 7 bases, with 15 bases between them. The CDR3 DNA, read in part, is TGTGCCAGCAGCCAAAGGGGCGGTCAAAATGAG. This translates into CASSQRGGQNE. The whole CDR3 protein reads CASSQRGGQNEQFF.

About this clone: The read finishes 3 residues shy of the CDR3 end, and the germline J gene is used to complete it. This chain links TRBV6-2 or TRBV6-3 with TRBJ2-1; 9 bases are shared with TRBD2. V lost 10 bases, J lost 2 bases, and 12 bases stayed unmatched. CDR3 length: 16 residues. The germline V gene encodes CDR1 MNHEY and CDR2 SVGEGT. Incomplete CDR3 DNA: TGTGCCACCTTAGCGGGGGCCTTCCCCCCCTACAATGAG. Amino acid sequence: CATLAGAFPPYNE. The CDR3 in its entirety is CATLAGAFPPYNEQFF.

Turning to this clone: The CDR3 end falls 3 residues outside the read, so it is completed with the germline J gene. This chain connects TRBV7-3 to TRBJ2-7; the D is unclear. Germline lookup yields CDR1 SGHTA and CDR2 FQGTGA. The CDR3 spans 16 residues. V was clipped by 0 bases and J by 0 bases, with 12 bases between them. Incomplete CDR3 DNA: TGTGCCAGCAGCTTAACTGGCGGTTCGAGCTCCTACGAG. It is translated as CASSLTGGSSSYE. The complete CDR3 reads CASSLTGGSSSYEQYF.

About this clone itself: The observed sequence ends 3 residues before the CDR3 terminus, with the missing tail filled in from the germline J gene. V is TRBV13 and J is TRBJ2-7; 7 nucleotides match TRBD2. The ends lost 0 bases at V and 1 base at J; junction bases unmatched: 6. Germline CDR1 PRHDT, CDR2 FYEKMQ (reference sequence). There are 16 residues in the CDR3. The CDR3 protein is CASSLGAGTSSYEQYF. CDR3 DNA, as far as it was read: TGTGCCAGCAGCTTAGGAGCGGGAACCTCATCCTACGAG.

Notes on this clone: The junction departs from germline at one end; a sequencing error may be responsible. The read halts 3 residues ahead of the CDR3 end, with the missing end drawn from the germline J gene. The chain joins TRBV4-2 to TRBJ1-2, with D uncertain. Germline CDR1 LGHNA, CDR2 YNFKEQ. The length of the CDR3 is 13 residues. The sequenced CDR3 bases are TGCGCCAGCAGCCCAAGCTCCTACTATGGC. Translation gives CASSPSSYYG. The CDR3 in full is CASSPSSYYGYTF.

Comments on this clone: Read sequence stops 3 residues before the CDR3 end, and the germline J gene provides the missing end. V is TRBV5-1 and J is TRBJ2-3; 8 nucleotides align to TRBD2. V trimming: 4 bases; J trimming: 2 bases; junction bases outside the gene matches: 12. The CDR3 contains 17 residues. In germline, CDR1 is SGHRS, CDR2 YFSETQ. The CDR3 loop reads CASSPNLIAGLTDTQYF. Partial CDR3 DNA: TGCGCCAGCAGCCCAAATTTAATAGCGGGGCTCACAGATACG.

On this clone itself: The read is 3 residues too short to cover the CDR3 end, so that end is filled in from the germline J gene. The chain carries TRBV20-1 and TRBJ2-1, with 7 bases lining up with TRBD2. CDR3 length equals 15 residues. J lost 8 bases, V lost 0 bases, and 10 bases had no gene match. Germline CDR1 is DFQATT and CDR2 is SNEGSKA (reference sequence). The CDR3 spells CSAREGLAERYEQFF. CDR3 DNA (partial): TGCAGTGCTAGAGAGGGCCTAGCGGAGCGGTATGAG.

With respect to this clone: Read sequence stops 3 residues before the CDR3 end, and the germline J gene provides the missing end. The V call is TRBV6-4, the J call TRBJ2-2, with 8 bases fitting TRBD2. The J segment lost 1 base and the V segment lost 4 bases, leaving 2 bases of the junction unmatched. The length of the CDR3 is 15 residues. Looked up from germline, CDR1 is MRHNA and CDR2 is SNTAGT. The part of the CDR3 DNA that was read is TGTGCCAGCAGTGCGCTAGCGGGGAACACCGGGGAG. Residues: CASSALAGNTGE. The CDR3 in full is CASSALAGNTGELFF.

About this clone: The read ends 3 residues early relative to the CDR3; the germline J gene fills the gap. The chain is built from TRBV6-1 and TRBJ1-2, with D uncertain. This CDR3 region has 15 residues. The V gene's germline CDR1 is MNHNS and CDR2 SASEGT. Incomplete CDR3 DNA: TGTGCCAGCAGTGAGGTAGCGGAAAGCACAGATACC. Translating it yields CASSEVAESTDT. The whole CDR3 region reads CASSEVAESTDTYTF.

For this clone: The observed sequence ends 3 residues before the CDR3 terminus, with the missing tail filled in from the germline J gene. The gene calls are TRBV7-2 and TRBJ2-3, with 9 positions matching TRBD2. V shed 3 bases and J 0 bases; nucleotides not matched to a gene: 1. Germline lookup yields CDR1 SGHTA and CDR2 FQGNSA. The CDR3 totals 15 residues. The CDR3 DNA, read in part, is TGTGCCAGCAGCTTTACTAGCGGGAGCACAGATACG. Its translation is CASSFTSGSTDT. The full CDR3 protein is CASSFTSGSTDTQYF.

The CDR3 DNA, read in part, is TGTGCCAGTAGTATTTCTTCCGACAATGAC. Residues: CASSISSDND. The full CDR3 sequence reads CASSISSDNDYTF. The chain combines TRBV19 with TRBJ1-2; D unclear. The DNA ends 3 residues before the CDR3 does, and the rest of the CDR3 is filled in from the germline J gene. CDR3 length: 13 residues. Per the germline V gene, CDR1 is LNHDA and CDR2 is SQIVND (reference sequence).

CDR3 residues: CASSRDRAGDYTF. CDR3 bases read: TGTGCCAGCAGCCGGGACAGGGCTGGGGAC. The gene calls are TRBV7-9 and TRBJ1-2; 9 nucleotides line up with TRBD1. Coverage ceases 3 residues before the CDR3 finishes, and the germline J gene fills in the end. Germline assignment: CDR1 SEHNR and CDR2 FQNEAQ (reference sequence). This CDR3 is 13 amino acids long.